The rows below give T cell receptor beta chains drawn from one sample of a study of monozygotic twins with cystic fibrosis. The protocol was immunoSEQ multiplex PCR, while the TCRdb copy is restricted to in-frame clones and leaves out a portion. The table records 25,000 to 30,000 clones, 90% of them present only once. Sequences were obtained from blood. Source of these receptors: a girl aged 2-9 years with cystic fibrosis. CDR3s include the opening cysteine and the closing phenylalanine or tryptophan. A D gene is named only where the DNA matches it firmly. The listing skips clone size in some rows; elsewhere it reads once, few, many or a size class.

D gene,clone size,J gene,V gene,CDR3 protein,CDR3 DNA
-,-,TRBJ2-7,TRBV18,CASSQRPEGRVNEQYF,TGTGCCAGCTCACAGCGGCCTGAGGGCAGGGTGAACGAGCAGTACTTC
-,-,TRBJ2-1,TRBV7-2,CASSLGAFRQFF,TGTGCCAGCAGCTTAGGGGCGTTCAGACAGTTCTTC
TRBD2,-,TRBJ2-3,TRBV5-6,CASSLSGGGLNTQYF,TGTGCCAGCAGCTTGTCGGGCGGGGGATTAAATACGCAGTATTTT
TRBD2,-,TRBJ2-3,TRBV13,CASSLLGGGLTTDTQYF,TGTGCCAGCAGCCTCCTGGGCGGGGGGCTAACAACCGATACGCAGTATTTT
-,-,TRBJ2-3,TRBV19,CASSIAQGTDTQYF,TGTGCCAGTAGTATAGCCCAGGGCACAGATACGCAGTATTTT
-,once,TRBJ1-1,TRBV5-6,CASSLDRDEAGPEAFF,TGTGCCAGCAGCTTGGACAGGGACGAGGCCGGACCTGAAGCTTTCTTT
-,-,TRBJ2-5,TRBV5-1,CASSPLGGLQETQYF,TGCGCCAGCAGCCCACTGGGGGGTCTTCAAGAGACCCAGTACTTC
-,-,TRBJ2-3,TRBV4-2,CASSQAPTDTQYF,TGTGCCAGCAGCCAAGCTCCCACAGATACGCAGTATTTT
TRBD1,once,TRBJ1-1,TRBV15,CATSTRQGGVVPEAFF,TGTGCCACCAGCACCCGACAGGGGGGGGTCGTACCTGAAGCTTTCTTT
TRBD2,-,TRBJ2-3,TRBV9,CASSVEAGGSTDTQYF,TGTGCCAGCAGCGTAGAAGCGGGGGGCAGTACAGATACGCAGTATTTT